The entry below describes one T cell receptor beta chain. Clones were read by immunoSEQ multiplex PCR, and TCRdb kept only the in-frame ones, dropping some. The sample shows 50,000 to 60,000 clones, about 89% of them seen only once. This sample is drawn from a study of blood T cell repertoires in COVID-19. On the study more broadly: Samples came from the United States, Italy and Spain, spanning acute and convalescent COVID-19. Sources were T cells, B-cell-depleted T cells, or PBMCs; the material itself was cDNA or gDNA.

J lost 9 bases, V lost 6 bases, and 17 bases had no gene match. Germline CDR1 reads LNHDA; CDR2 reads SQIVND (reference sequence). This CDR3 is built from 17 residues. The genes are TRBV19 and TRBJ1-5; 10 nucleotides agree with TRBD1. The receptor's source is a man aged 55 to 69 with acute or convalescent COVID-19. The material sequenced was peripheral blood. The CDR3 DNA reads TGTGCCAGTAGGGCCCAAAAACCGGGACAGGGGATGTGGCCCCAGCATTTT. Translated, it gives CASRAQKPGQGMWPQHF.